The 24 T cell receptor beta chains presented below share a single source sample, sequenced in a study of cytomegalovirus exposure and HLA in healthy donors. In the PCR, 60 Vbeta and 13 Jbeta primers were used. Sequencing used immunoSEQ multiplex PCR; TCRdb keeps in-frame clones, though not all of them. In the table there are some 150,000 clones, about 82% of which are singletons. Sequencing input: PBMCs. These receptors were collected from a middle-aged woman in good health and CMV-seropositive.

The V and J genes are TRBV7-9 and TRBJ2-1, with 7 bases matching TRBD1. The CDR3 consists of 13 residues. The junction had 2 bases not matched to a gene; V was cut back by 5 bases and J by 4 bases. From germline, CDR1 is SEHNR and CDR2 FQNEAQ (reference sequence). This CDR3 reads CASSPGQYNEQFF. Written as DNA, the CDR3 is TGTGCCAGCAGCCCGGGACAGTACAATGAGCAGTTCTTC.

V and J are TRBV5-4 and TRBJ1-2; maybe TRBD1 (6 bases). This CDR3 contains 13 residues. With 6 bases removed from V and 6 bases from J, the gap between germline ends came to 15 bases. From germline, CDR1 is SGHNT and CDR2 YYREEE (reference sequence). The DNA of the CDR3 is TGTGCCAGCACACCGGGGGGCCTGGATGGCTACACCTTC. Amino acids: CASTPGGLDGYTF.

This clone was counted between two and nine times. This chain uses TRBV7-9 with TRBJ2-2; D possibly corresponds to TRBD2 (5 bases). V lost 4 bases and J 2 bases, leaving 11 bases between the germline ends. The CDR3 length is 15 residues. Germline V gene lookup returns CDR1 SEHNR and CDR2 FQNEAQ (reference sequence). CDR3 protein: CASSSDSPNTGELFF. The CDR3 nucleotides read TGTGCCAGCAGCTCGGACTCTCCCAACACCGGGGAGCTGTTTTTT.

This clone was counted between two and nine times. The chain employs TRBV7-8 and TRBJ1-5; 8 nucleotides align to TRBD1. Germline V lookup: CDR1 SGHVS, CDR2 FQNEAQ. J lost 4 bases, V lost 5 bases, and 4 bases had no gene match. This CDR3 contains 14 residues. CDR3 residues: CASSPTGGNQPQHF. CDR3 bases: TGTGCCAGCAGCCCAACAGGGGGGAATCAGCCCCAGCATTTT.

The V gene is TRBV4-3, the J gene TRBJ1-2; possibly TRBD1 for D (6 bases). There are 18 residues in the CDR3. The germline V and J ends were trimmed by 0 bases and 4 bases, with 21 bases remaining between them. Germline-derived CDR1 and CDR2 are LGHNA and YSLEER. The CDR3 bases are TGCGCCAGCAGCCAAGAAAGTCGGGCAGGGGAAGTTGCCTATGGCTACACCTTC. Amino acid sequence: CASSQESRAGEVAYGYTF.

The chain joins TRBV7-9 to TRBJ1-5; D is ambiguous. The CDR3 sequence is 13 residues long. V was shortened by 5 bases and J by 3 bases, with 8 bases between the two germline ends. Germline V CDR1 and CDR2: SEHNR, FQNEAQ (reference sequence). In nucleotides, the CDR3 is TGTGCCAGCAGCCACAGTATCAATCAGCCCCAGCATTTT. It translates to CASSHSINQPQHF.

The sample holds one count of this clone. The gene calls are TRBV7-2 and TRBJ1-1, with no clear D. The CDR3 runs to 13 residues. The germline CDR1 and CDR2 sequences are SGHTA and FQGNSA. Trimming stripped 5 bases from V and 5 bases from J, with 12 bases between. The CDR3 here is CASSGRGGTEAFF. In DNA, the CDR3 is TGTGCCAGCAGCGGCCGGGGAGGGACTGAAGCTTTCTTT.

This sequence joins TRBV4-3 and TRBJ2-1; TRBD2 is a possible D gene (6 bases). The CDR3 extends over 16 amino acids. V lost 4 bases to trimming and J lost 0 bases, with 13 bases between them. Germline CDR1 LGHNA, CDR2 YSLEER. The CDR3 DNA is TGCGCCAGCAGCCTGGACTACCCGAGCTCCTACAATGAGCAGTTCTTC. It translates to CASSLDYPSSYNEQFF.

The chain employs TRBV11-2 and TRBJ2-7, with 8 nucleotides matching TRBD1. Germline values: CDR1 SGHAT, CDR2 FQNNGV. Trimming removed 1 base from V and 1 base from J; junction bases left unmatched: 6. The CDR3 has 16 residues. The CDR3 bases are TGTGCCAGCAGCTTAGGACCGGACAGGGCTTCCTACGAGCAGTACTTC. It is translated as CASSLGPDRASYEQYF.

J is TRBJ2-2 and V is TRBV28; D remains ambiguous. CDR1 and CDR2 (germline): MDHEN, SYDVKM. This CDR3 comprises 14 residues. V dropped 5 bases and J dropped 1 base, with 8 bases sitting between them. The CDR3 DNA is TGTGCCAGCAGTCCCCACTTGAACACCGGGGAGCTGTTTTTT. It encodes CASSPHLNTGELFF.

CDR3 region: CASSLGGWSYNEQFF. CDR3 nucleotides: TGCGCCAGCAGCCTCGGCGGGTGGTCCTACAATGAGCAGTTCTTC. The V gene is TRBV5-1, the J gene TRBJ2-1, with TRBD2 as a possible D gene (5 bases). V was clipped by 4 bases and J by 1 base, with 12 bases between them. CDR3 length equals 15 residues. The V gene's germline CDR1 is SGHRS and CDR2 YFSETQ.

V usage is TRBV29-1 and J usage is TRBJ1-5; 7 nucleotides agree with TRBD1. Germline CDR1 reads SQVTM; CDR2 reads ANQGSEA. The CDR3 spans 14 residues. The V segment lost 6 bases and the J segment 6 bases; nucleotides outside the gene matches: 11. CDR3 DNA: TGCAGCGTGGGGAGTGAGGGGGCTGGTCAGCCCCAGCATTTT. Amino acid sequence: CSVGSEGAGQPQHF.

Only one count was recorded for this clone. V usage is TRBV4-2 and J usage is TRBJ2-3; 8 bases agree with TRBD2. The V segment lost 1 base and the J segment 3 bases; nucleotides outside the gene matches: 12. The CDR3 sequence is 18 residues long. Germline lookup yields CDR1 LGHNA and CDR2 YNFKEQ. CDR3 loop: CASSQAELKREPTDTQYF. The CDR3 coding sequence is TGTGCCAGCAGCCAAGCCGAGCTAAAGCGGGAGCCTACAGATACGCAGTATTTT.

This clone was observed a handful of times. The CDR3 protein is CASTPQGGRETQYF. CDR3 nucleotides: TGTGCCAGCACCCCTCAGGGAGGTAGGGAGACCCAGTACTTC. The rearrangement uses TRBV2 and TRBJ2-5; D perhaps matches TRBD2 (6 bases). This CDR3 has 14 residues. The germline V and J ends were trimmed by 7 bases and 5 bases, with 17 bases remaining between them. Germline loops: CDR1 SNHLY, CDR2 FYNNEI.

The chain couples TRBV5-1 to TRBJ2-7; 10 nucleotides agree with TRBD2. The CDR3 sequence is 17 residues long. Losses at the gene ends were 0 bases for V and 2 bases for J; bases not matched to a gene: 8. CDR1 and CDR2 from the germline V gene are SGHRS and YFSETQ. For the CDR3, the DNA is TGCGCCAGCAGCTTGGCGTCCCTAGCGGGGGATACCTACGAGCAGTACTTC. Translating gives CASSLASLAGDTYEQYF.

The chain employs TRBV5-8 and TRBJ1-6; the D gene is possibly TRBD1 (5 bases). CDR3 length: 14 residues. V lost 5 bases to trimming and J lost 10 bases, with 16 bases between them. Germline CDR1 and CDR2: SGHTS and YDEGEE. For the CDR3, the DNA is TGTGCCAGCAGTCAGCGCGGGGCCGGGTCACCCCTCCACTTT. It codes for CASSQRGAGSPLHF.

The CDR3 coding sequence is TGTGCCAGCAACGCGGGCCCTCAGCCTTTCTTT. Its translation is CASNAGPQPFF. This rearrangement joins TRBV25-1 to TRBJ1-1; D gene uncertain. The CDR3 is 11 amino acids. V was clipped by 7 bases and J by 12 bases, with 15 bases between them. Germline V gene lookup returns CDR1 MGHDK and CDR2 SYGVNS.

The CDR3 loop reads CASSLIPPRENSPLHF. CDR3 nucleotides: TGTGCCAGCAGCTTAATCCCTCCAAGGGAGAATTCACCCCTCCACTTT. This rearrangement joins TRBV7-2 to TRBJ1-6, with D unresolved. The CDR3 is 16 residues long. From germline, CDR1 is SGHTA and CDR2 FQGNSA. V gave up 2 bases and J gave up 7 bases, with 15 bases separating them.

The V gene is TRBV7-2, the J gene TRBJ2-7, with 9 positions matching TRBD1. V gave up 4 bases and J gave up 7 bases; unmatched junction bases: 5. Germline assignment: CDR1 SGHTA and CDR2 FQGNSA. There are 13 residues in the CDR3. Here the CDR3 DNA reads TGTGCCAGCAGCTGGGGGACAGGGCGAGAGCAGTACTTC. It encodes CASSWGTGREQYF. The full variable domain, in which reference TRBV7-2 and TRBJ2-7 provide the parts outside the CDR3, is GAGVSQSPSNKVTEKGKDVELRCDPISGHTALYWYRQSLGQGLEFLIYFQGNSAPDKSGLPSDRFSAERTGGSVSTLTIQRTQQEDSAVYLCASSWGTGREQYFGPGTRLTVT.

This clone has just a few counts. The V gene is TRBV4-1, the J gene TRBJ2-2; the match to TRBD1 covers 7 bases. This CDR3 has 13 amino acids. Germline V CDR1 and CDR2: MGHRA, YSYEKL. V trimming: 0 bases; J trimming: 10 bases; junction bases outside the gene matches: 2. For the CDR3, the DNA is TGCGCCAGCAGCCAAGAAAGGGGGCTGGAGCTGTTTTTT. This encodes CASSQERGLELFF.

In this sample, this clone turned up once. The gene calls are TRBV28 and TRBJ2-5; TRBD2 matches at 8 bases. Germline-derived CDR1 and CDR2 are MDHEN and SYDVKM. This CDR3 has 17 amino acids. V lost 10 bases to trimming and J lost 1 base; unmatched junction nucleotides: 17. DNA of the CDR3: TGTGCCACACGGCGGACTAGCAGGTTGGGTACCCAAGAGACCCAGTACTTC. It codes for CATRRTSRLGTQETQYF.

The chain uses TRBV5-8 and TRBJ1-3; a weak D match, TRBD1 (5 bases). Deletions cut 4 bases from V and 4 bases from J, with 12 bases between. Germline assignment: CDR1 SGHTS and CDR2 YDEGEE. The CDR3 loop spans 14 amino acids. The CDR3 DNA sequence: TGTGCCAGCAGCCAGGGACTGCCAGGAAACACCATATATTTT. Translated, it gives CASSQGLPGNTIYF.

The J gene is TRBJ2-6, the V gene TRBV10-3, with a tentative D call TRBD1 (5 bases). CDR3 size: 15 residues. Germline assignment: CDR1 ENHRY and CDR2 SYGVKD. Trimming removed 11 bases at V and 3 bases at J, with 17 bases between. CDR3 loop: CALGTGGVGANVLTF. In nucleotides, the CDR3 is TGTGCCCTCGGAACAGGTGGGGTTGGGGCCAACGTCCTGACTTTC.

This clone appeared a few times. J is TRBJ1-5 and V is TRBV28; D might be TRBD1 (6 bases). V gave up 6 bases and J gave up 6 bases, with 15 bases separating them. The germline V gene has CDR1 MDHEN and CDR2 SYDVKM. The CDR3 has 14 amino acids. The CDR3 DNA reads TGTGCCAGCAGCCATGGGACAACTACTCAGCCCCAGCATTTT. Protein: CASSHGTTTQPQHF.